Below, one T cell receptor beta chain is given with its context. The target antigen is unknown. As TCR cDNA was made by 5'RACE template switching, a universal primer site and UMIs were added. TCRdb ran MiXCR on the 5' RACE reads and lists one entry per CDR3 protein. The data contain a few hundred thousand distinct CDR3 sequences, 6% to 8% of them singletons. The sample is drawn from a study of T cells after yellow fever vaccination. This CDR3 has 14 residues. Germline CDR1 and CDR2: MDHEN and SYDVKM. The V end was cut by 3 bases, the J end by 8 bases, with 14 bases between. Notes on the study in general: Most primary-vaccination clones reappeared after the booster (about 96% CD4, roughly 90% CD8). On re-exposure, the response was weaker but peaked faster, at day 5 versus 15.

The sample here was CD4+ T cells sorted from PBMCs, taken on the day of the yellow fever booster vaccination. The genes are TRBV28 and TRBJ1-5; the D gene is possibly TRBD1 (5 bases). This sequence was found in a young man who received the YFV17D yellow fever vaccine. DNA of the CDR3: TGTGCCAGCAGTTTCGGGCACAGGCAGGAGCCCCAGCATTTT. It is translated as CASSFGHRQEPQHF.